Below are 14 T cell receptor beta chains sequenced from a single sample in a study of T cell repertoires in cytomegalovirus infection. TCRdb fed the reads into MiXCR, producing one record per CDR3 protein. The sample has about a million distinct CDR3 sequences, approximately 31% seen once. No cognate antigen is known for these TCRs. The specimen comprised cultured CD8+ T cells from PBMCs, sampled from culture after CMV antigen stimulation. The receptors were sampled from a human donor in good health (CMV status not recorded). Some clones in this sample may be carry-over from other donors' samples.

The CDR3 is CASGEGLYNSPLHF. CDR3 DNA: TGCGCCAGCGGCGAGGGACTTTATAATTCACCCCTCCACTTT. J is TRBJ1-6 and V is TRBV4-1; weak D call: TRBD1 (5 bases). The CDR3 runs 14 residues. Germline CDR1 is MGHRA and CDR2 is YSYEKL. V was pared by 8 bases and J by 4 bases, with 12 bases between.

The chain combines TRBV6-6 with TRBJ1-1; a possible D gene is TRBD1 (5 bases). There are 17 residues in the CDR3. Trimming took off 0 bases at V and 6 bases at J, with 20 bases between the two ends. Germline V lookup: CDR1 MNHNY, CDR2 SVGAGI (reference sequence). This chain's CDR3 is CASSYSPGRPGDAEAFF. DNA for the CDR3: TGTGCCAGCAGTTACTCGCCGGGACGCCCAGGAGACGCTGAAGCTTTCTTT.

V and J are TRBV7-9 and TRBJ1-1; D is unclear. The CDR3 is 12 residues long. V was shortened by 3 bases and J by 7 bases, with 9 bases between the two germline ends. Germline V gives CDR1 SEHNR, CDR2 FQNEAQ (reference sequence). The CDR3 region has the DNA TGTGCCAGCAGCTTCCCAGTCGATGAAGCTTTCTTT. This encodes CASSFPVDEAFF.

This clonotype was detected only a few times. The chain combines TRBV6-2 or TRBV6-3 with TRBJ2-2, with TRBD2 matching 8 bases. From germline, CDR1 is MNHEY and CDR2 SVGEGT. CDR3 size: 18 residues. V lost 7 bases to trimming and J lost 3 bases; unmatched junction nucleotides: 16. CDR3 sequence (DNA): TGTGCCAGCATCAAAGAACCGGGACTAGGAGGGTACACCGGGGAGCTGTTTTTT. Its translation is CASIKEPGLGGYTGELFF.

The V and J genes are TRBV10-3 and TRBJ1-2, with D possibly matching TRBD1 (6 bases). Trimming took 6 bases from V and 4 from J, leaving 12 bases between them. The CDR3 sequence is 13 residues long. The germline gives CDR1 ENHRY, CDR2 SYGVKD. CDR3 nucleotide sequence: TGTGCCATCAGCAAACAGGGTTTCTATGGCTACACCTTC. This codes for CAISKQGFYGYTF.

This clonotype was detected many times. The chain carries TRBV7-6 and TRBJ1-2; D not certain. The germline gives CDR1 SGHVS, CDR2 FNYEAQ. CDR3 size: 13 residues. Deletions cut 1 base from V and 10 bases from J, with 13 bases between. CDR3 in DNA: TGTGCCAGCAGCTTAGGGACCGCACTAGACTACACCTTC. Residues: CASSLGTALDYTF.

This clonotype was detected only once. The chain has TRBV19 and TRBJ1-2, with D possibly being TRBD1 (5 bases). V dropped 0 bases and J dropped 2 bases, with 16 bases sitting between them. Germline V gene sequence: CDR1 LNHDA, CDR2 SQIVND (reference sequence). The CDR3 covers 17 residues. CDR3 amino acids: CASSIDLWGKTNYGYTF. The CDR3 DNA reads TGTGCCAGTAGTATAGACCTATGGGGCAAAACGAACTATGGCTACACCTTC.

Notes on this clonotype: A clone one base away is much larger, so this may be a read error. The rearrangement links TRBV7-2 to TRBJ2-5; the D gene could be TRBD1 or TRBD2 (7 bases each). The CDR3 runs to 15 residues. Germline-derived CDR1 and CDR2 are SGHTA and FQGNSA. The V end was cut by 8 bases, the J end by 5 bases, with 21 bases between. The CDR3 spells CASAKGGGAGETQYF. The CDR3 DNA follows: TGTGCCAGCGCCAAGGGAGGGGGCGCGGGGGAGACCCAGTACTTC.

This clonotype occurred a few times. The V gene is TRBV19, the J gene TRBJ2-1; weak D call: TRBD2 (6 bases). There are 15 residues in the CDR3. The germline CDR1 and CDR2 sequences are LNHDA and SQIVND (reference sequence). V dropped 5 bases and J dropped 2 bases, with 13 bases sitting between them. CDR3 nucleotides: TGTGCCAGTAGTCTCGGGACTCCCACCTACAATGAGCAGTTCTTC. Its protein product is CASSLGTPTYNEQFF.

The genes are TRBV6-6 and TRBJ2-7, with 9 bases lining up with TRBD1. CDR1 is MNHNY, CDR2 SVGAGI, per germline (reference sequence). The CDR3 covers 14 residues. V lost 7 bases, J lost 2 bases, and 6 bases stayed unmatched. The CDR3 DNA is TGTGCCAGCAATGAAGGGACAGGGCCCTACGAGCAGTACTTC. This encodes CASNEGTGPYEQYF.

This clonotype was counted ten times or more. The V call is TRBV6-1, the J call TRBJ2-3; D gene ambiguous. CDR1 and CDR2 from the germline V gene are MNHNS and SASEGT. Trimming took off 3 bases at V and 5 bases at J, with 3 bases between the two ends. This CDR3 has 11 residues. The CDR3 DNA reads as TGTGCCAGCAGTGACAGAGATACGCAGTATTTT. It translates to CASSDRDTQYF.

In this sample, this clonotype turned up a few times. The rearrangement joins TRBV12-3 or TRBV12-4 to TRBJ2-5; D is uncertain. This CDR3 is 14 amino acids long. Trimming cost V 6 bases and J 3 bases, with 14 bases left between them. CDR3 region: CASSLDTLEETQYF. The DNA of the CDR3 is TGTGCCAGCAGCCTTGACACCTTAGAAGAGACCCAGTACTTC.

This clonotype was counted between two and nine times. CDR3 residues: CASTSLGPGIEGPREQYV. CDR3 bases: TGTGCCAGCACTTCCCTGGGACCAGGGATAGAAGGTCCTCGGGAGCAGTACGTC. The genes are TRBV27 and TRBJ2-7, with D perhaps TRBD1 or TRBD2 (5 bases each). V lost 7 bases to trimming and J lost 7 bases, with 32 bases between them. The CDR3 consists of 18 residues. The germline V gene has CDR1 MNHEY and CDR2 SMNVEV (reference sequence).

This sequence joins TRBV7-3 and TRBJ2-3, with D tentatively TRBD1 or TRBD2 (5 bases each). V was cut by 5 bases and J by 3 bases, with 24 bases left in between. This CDR3 region has 18 residues. CDR1 is SGHTA and CDR2 is FQGTGA in the germline V gene. The CDR3 bases are TGTGCCAGCAGCCATTCCATGAGGGGATTATTGGGGACAGATACGCAGTATTTT. Translation: CASSHSMRGLLGTDTQYF.